What follows are 3 T cell receptor beta chains derived from one specimen sequenced in a study of human T cells and chemical hapten exposure. TCRdb ran MiXCR on the RACE reads and lists one entry per CDR3 protein. This table holds fewer than 150,000 distinct CDR3 sequences, 10% to 15% found once. Time point given: patch test 2, 6 weeks after DPC sensitization. The treatment here: therapeutic diphenylcyclopropenone sensitization with weekly scalp DPC. The specimen comprised whole blood, sampled in connection with sensitization to the hapten diphenylcyclopropenone (DPC). The source is a woman in her forties or fifties with alopecia areata. Some clones in this sample may be carry-over from other donors' samples.

The chain recombines TRBV20-1 with TRBJ2-3; D is perhaps TRBD1 (6 bases). V was pared by 5 bases and J by 0 bases, with 6 bases between. From germline, CDR1 is DFQATT and CDR2 SNEGSKA (reference sequence). This CDR3 contains 12 residues. The CDR3 loop is CSADRSTDTQYF. As DNA, the CDR3 is TGCAGTGCTGACAGGAGCACAGATACGCAGTATTTT.

This clonotype was seen at least ten times. This chain connects TRBV18 to TRBJ2-5; 8 nucleotides match TRBD2. CDR3 length equals 18 residues. CDR1 KGHSH and CDR2 LQKENI come from the germline V gene. J was trimmed by 9 bases and V by 2 bases; bases with no gene match: 20. The CDR3 region has the DNA TGTGCCAGCTCACCAAGGCTCCGGACGATGAGCGGGAGTCGCTCCCAGTACTTC. The encoded protein is CASSPRLRTMSGSRSQYF.

The chain is built from TRBV28 and TRBJ2-2, with D possibly matching TRBD1 (5 bases). This CDR3 is built from 15 residues. Trimming cost V 5 bases and J 0 bases, with 10 bases left between them. Per the germline V gene, CDR1 is MDHEN and CDR2 is SYDVKM. CDR3 in amino acids: CASSASTANTGELFF. The CDR3 DNA is TGTGCCAGCAGTGCCTCGACAGCGAACACCGGGGAGCTGTTTTTT.